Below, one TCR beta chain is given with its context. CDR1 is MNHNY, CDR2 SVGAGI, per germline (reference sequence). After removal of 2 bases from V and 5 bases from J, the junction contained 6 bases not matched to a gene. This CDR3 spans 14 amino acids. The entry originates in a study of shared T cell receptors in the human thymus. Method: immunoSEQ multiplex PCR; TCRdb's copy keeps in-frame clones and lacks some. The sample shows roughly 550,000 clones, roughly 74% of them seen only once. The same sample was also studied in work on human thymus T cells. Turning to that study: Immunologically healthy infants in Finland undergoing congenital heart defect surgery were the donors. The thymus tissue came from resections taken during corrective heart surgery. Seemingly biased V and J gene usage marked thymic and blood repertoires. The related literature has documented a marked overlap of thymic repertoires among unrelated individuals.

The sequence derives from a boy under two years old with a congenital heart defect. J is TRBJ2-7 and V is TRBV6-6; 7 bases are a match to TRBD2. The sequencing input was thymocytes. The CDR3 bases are TGTGCCAGCAGTTACGGACTAGACGGCCACGAGCAGTACTTC. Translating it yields CASSYGLDGHEQYF.